The 3 T cell receptor beta chains given below trace back to one sample, sequenced in a study of T cell repertoires in cytomegalovirus infection. TCRdb re-called the reads through MiXCR, storing one row per CDR3 protein. The table records some 310,000 distinct CDR3 sequences, 25% of them present only once. Their antigens are not known. Material: cultured PBMCs, obtained from culture after CMV antigen stimulation. Receptors were obtained from a human donor in good health (CMV status not recorded). Some clones in this sample may be carry-over from other donors' samples.

The V call is TRBV7-2, the J call TRBJ1-2; the match to TRBD1 covers 11 bases. The germline V gene has CDR1 SGHTA and CDR2 FQGNSA. The CDR3 covers 16 residues. V shed 1 base, J shed 4 bases, and the junction held 5 bases outside the gene matches. The CDR3 DNA reads TGTGCCAGCAGCTTAGGAGGAGGGACAGGGGGCTATGGCTACACCTTC. Protein product: CASSLGGGTGGYGYTF.

The sample holds a few counts of this clonotype. The V call is TRBV6-2 or TRBV6-3, the J call TRBJ1-2; a possible D gene is TRBD1 (6 bases). The ends were cut back, 6 bases at V and 6 bases at J, with 23 bases in the middle. The CDR3 consists of 16 residues. CDR1 is MNHEY, CDR2 SVGEGT, per germline. CDR3 in DNA: TGTGCCAGCAGCGATTCTGCCGGGACACTCGGAGATGGCTACACCTTC. It codes for CASSDSAGTLGDGYTF.

This clonotype has only a few counts. The chain employs TRBV27 and TRBJ2-3; D ambiguous. Germline V gives CDR1 MNHEY, CDR2 SMNVEV (reference sequence). There are 17 residues in the CDR3. V was pared by 2 bases and J by 0 bases, with 15 bases between. This CDR3 is CASSLLASRPSTDTQYF. In DNA, the CDR3 is TGTGCCAGCAGTTTACTGGCCAGCAGGCCGAGCACAGATACGCAGTATTTT.